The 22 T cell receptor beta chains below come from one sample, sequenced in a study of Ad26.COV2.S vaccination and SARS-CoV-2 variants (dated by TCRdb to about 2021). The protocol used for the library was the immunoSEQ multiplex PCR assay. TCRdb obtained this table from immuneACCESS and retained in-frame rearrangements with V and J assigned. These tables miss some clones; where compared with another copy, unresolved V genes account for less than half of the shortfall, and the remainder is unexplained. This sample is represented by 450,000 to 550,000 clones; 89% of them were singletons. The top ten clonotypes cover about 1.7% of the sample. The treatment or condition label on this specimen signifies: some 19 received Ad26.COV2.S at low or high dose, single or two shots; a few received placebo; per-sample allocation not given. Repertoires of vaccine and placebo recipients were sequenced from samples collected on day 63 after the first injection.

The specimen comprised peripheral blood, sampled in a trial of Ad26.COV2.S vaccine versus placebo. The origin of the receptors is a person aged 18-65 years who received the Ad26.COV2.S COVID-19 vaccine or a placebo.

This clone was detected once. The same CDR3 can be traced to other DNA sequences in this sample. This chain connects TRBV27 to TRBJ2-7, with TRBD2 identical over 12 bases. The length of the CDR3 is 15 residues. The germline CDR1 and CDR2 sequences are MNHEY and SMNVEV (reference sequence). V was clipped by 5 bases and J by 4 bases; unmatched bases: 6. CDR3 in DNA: TGTGCCAGCAGTAGAGGACTAGCGGGATCTTACGAGCAGTACTTC. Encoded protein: CASSRGLAGSYEQYF.

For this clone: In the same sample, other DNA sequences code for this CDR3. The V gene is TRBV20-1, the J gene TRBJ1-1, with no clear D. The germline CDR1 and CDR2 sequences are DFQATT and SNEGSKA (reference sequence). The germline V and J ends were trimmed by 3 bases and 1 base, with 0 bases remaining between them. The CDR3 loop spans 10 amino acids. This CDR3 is CSARNTEAFF. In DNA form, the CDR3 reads TGCAGTGCTAGGAACACTGAAGCTTTCTTT.

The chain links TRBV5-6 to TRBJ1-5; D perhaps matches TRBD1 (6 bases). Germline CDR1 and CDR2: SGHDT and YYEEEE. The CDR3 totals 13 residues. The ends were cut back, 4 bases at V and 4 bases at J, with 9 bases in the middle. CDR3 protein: CASSTGQNQPQHF. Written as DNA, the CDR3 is TGTGCCAGCAGCACAGGACAGAATCAGCCCCAGCATTTT.

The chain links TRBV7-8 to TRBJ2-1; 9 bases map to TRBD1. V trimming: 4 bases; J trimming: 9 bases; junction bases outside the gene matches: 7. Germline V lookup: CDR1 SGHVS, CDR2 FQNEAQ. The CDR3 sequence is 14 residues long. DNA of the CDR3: TGTGCCAGCAGCTCGGACAGGGGAATTCGTGAGCAGTTCTTC. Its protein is CASSSDRGIREQFF. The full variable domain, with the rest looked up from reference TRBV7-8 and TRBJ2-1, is GAGVSQSPRYKVAKRGQDVALRCDPISGHVSLFWYQQALGQGPEFLTYFQNEAQLDKSGLPSDRFFAERPEGSVSTLKIQRTQQEDSAVYLCASSSDRGIREQFFGPGTRLTVL.

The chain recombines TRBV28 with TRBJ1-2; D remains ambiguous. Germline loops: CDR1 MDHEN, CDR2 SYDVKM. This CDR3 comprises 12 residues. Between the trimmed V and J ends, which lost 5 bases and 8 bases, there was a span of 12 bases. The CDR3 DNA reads TGTGCCAGCAGTCCCCGGGTCCGGGGCTACACCTTC. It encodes CASSPRVRGYTF.

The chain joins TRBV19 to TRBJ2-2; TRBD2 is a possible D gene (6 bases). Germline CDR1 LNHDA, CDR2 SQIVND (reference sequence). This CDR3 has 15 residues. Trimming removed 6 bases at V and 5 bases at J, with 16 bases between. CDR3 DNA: TGTGCCAGTAGCAGGTGGGGGGTTAGGACCGGGGAGCTGTTTTTT. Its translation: CASSRWGVRTGELFF.

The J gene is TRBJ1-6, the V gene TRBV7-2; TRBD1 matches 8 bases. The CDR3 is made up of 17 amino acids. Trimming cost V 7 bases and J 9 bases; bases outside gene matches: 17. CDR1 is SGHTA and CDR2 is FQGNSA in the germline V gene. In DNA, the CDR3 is TGTGCCAGCACCCCTGGAGGAGCAGGGGGCGCATCTTCACCCCTCCACTTT. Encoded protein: CASTPGGAGGASSPLHF.

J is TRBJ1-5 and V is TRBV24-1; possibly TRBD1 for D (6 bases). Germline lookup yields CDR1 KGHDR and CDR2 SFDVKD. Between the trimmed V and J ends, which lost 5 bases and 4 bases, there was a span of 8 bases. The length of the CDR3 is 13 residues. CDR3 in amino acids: CATSVRGNQPQHF. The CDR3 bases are TGTGCCACCAGTGTCAGGGGTAATCAGCCCCAGCATTTT.

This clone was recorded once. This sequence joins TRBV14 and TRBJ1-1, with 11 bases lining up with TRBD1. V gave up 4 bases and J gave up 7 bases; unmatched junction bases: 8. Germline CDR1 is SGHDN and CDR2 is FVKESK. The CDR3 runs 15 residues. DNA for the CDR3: TGTGCCAGCAGCCCGTTGGACAGGGGGCGGGGTGAAGCTTTCTTT. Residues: CASSPLDRGRGEAFF.

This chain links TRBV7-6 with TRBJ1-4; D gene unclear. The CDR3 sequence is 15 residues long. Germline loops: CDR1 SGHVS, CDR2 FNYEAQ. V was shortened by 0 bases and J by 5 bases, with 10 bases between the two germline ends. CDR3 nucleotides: TGTGCCAGCAGCTTAGCTCGGCAGCCGAATGAAAAACTGTTTTTT. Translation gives CASSLARQPNEKLFF. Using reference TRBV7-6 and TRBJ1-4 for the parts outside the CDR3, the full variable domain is GAGVSQSPRYKVTKRGQDVALRCDPISGHVSLYWYRQALGQGPEFLTYFNYEAQQDKSGLPNDRFSAERPEGSISTLTIQRTEQRDSAMYRCASSLARQPNEKLFFGSGTQLSVL.

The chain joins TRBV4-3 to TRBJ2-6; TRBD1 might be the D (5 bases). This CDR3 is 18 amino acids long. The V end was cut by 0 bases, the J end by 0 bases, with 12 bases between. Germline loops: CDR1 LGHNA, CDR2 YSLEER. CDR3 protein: CASSQENRISSGANVLTF. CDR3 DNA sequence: TGCGCCAGCAGCCAAGAGAACAGGATTAGCTCTGGGGCCAACGTCCTGACTTTC.

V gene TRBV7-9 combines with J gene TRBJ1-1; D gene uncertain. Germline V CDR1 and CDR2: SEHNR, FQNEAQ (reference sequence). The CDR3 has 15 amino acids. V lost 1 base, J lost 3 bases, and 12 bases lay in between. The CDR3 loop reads CASSLGRAGDTEAFF. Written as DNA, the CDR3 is TGTGCCAGCAGCTTAGGTCGGGCTGGGGACACTGAAGCTTTCTTT.

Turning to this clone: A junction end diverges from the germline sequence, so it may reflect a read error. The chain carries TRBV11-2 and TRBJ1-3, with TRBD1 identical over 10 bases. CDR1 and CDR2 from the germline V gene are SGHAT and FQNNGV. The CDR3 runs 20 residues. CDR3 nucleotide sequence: TGTGCCAGCAGCGTAGATCCGGGACAGGGGTCGTTGGGCTCCGGAAACACCATATATTTT. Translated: CASSVDPGQGSLGSGNTIYF.

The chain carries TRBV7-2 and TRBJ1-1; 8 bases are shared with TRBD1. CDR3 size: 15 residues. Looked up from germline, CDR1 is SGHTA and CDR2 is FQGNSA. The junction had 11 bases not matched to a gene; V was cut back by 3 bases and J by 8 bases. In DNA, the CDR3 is TGTGCCAGCAGCTTGCGTGGTCAGGGGGCAAAGGAAGCTTTCTTT. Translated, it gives CASSLRGQGAKEAFF.

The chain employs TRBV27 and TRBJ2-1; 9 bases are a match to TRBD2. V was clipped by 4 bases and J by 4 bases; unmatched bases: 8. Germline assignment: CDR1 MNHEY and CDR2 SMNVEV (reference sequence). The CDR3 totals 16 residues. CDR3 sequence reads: CASSSITSGYYNEQFF. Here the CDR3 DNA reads TGTGCCAGCAGTTCCATAACTAGCGGGTATTACAATGAGCAGTTCTTC.

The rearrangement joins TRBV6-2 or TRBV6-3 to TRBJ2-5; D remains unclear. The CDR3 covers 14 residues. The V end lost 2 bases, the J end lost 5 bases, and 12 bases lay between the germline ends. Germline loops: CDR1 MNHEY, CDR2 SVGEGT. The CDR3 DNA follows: TGTGCCAGCAGTTACGGGCTAGTCGTTGAGACCCAGTACTTC. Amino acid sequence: CASSYGLVVETQYF.

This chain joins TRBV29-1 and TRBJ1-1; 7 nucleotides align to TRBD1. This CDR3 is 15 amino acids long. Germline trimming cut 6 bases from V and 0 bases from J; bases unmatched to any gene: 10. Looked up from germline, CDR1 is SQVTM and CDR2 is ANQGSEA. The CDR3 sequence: CSVAGVGTVNTEAFF. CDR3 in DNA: TGCAGCGTCGCCGGGGTTGGGACAGTGAACACTGAAGCTTTCTTT.

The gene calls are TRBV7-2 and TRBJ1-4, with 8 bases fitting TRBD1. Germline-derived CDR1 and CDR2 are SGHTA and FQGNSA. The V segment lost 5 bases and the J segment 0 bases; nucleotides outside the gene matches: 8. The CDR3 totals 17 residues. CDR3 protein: CASSPDRGLATNEKLFF. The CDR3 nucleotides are TGTGCCAGCAGCCCAGACAGGGGCCTTGCAACTAATGAAAAACTGTTTTTT.

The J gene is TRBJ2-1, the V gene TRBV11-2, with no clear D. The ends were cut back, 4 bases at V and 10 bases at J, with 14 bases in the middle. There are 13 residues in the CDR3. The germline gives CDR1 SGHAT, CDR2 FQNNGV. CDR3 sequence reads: CASSWTAPNEQFF. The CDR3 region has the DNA TGTGCCAGCAGCTGGACGGCCCCGAACGAGCAGTTCTTC. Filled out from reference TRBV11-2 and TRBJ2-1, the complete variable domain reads EAGVAQSPRYKIIEKRQSVAFWCNPISGHATLYWYQQILGQGPKLLIQFQNNGVVDDSQLPKDRFSAERLKGVDSTLKIQPAKLEDSAVYLCASSWTAPNEQFFGPGTRLTVL.

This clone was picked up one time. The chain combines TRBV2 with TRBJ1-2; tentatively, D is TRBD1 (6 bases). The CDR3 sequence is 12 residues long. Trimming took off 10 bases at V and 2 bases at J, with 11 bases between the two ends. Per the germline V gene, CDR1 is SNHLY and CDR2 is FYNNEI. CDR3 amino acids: CANDRGNYGYTF. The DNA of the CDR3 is TGTGCCAATGATAGGGGGAACTATGGCTACACCTTC.

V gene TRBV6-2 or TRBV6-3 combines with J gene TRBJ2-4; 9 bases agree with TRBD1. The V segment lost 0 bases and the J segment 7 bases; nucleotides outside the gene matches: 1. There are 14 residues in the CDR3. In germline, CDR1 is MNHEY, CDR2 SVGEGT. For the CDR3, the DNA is TGTGCCAGCAGTTACTCTGGACAGGGGAACATTCAGTACTTC. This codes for CASSYSGQGNIQYF.

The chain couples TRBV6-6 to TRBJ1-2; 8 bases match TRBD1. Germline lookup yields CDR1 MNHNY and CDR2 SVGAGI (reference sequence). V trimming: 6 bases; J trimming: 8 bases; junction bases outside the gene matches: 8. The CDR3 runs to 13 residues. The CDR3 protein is CASSPGGLGGYTF. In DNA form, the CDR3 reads TGTGCCAGCAGCCCAGGGGGCTTGGGGGGCTACACCTTC.